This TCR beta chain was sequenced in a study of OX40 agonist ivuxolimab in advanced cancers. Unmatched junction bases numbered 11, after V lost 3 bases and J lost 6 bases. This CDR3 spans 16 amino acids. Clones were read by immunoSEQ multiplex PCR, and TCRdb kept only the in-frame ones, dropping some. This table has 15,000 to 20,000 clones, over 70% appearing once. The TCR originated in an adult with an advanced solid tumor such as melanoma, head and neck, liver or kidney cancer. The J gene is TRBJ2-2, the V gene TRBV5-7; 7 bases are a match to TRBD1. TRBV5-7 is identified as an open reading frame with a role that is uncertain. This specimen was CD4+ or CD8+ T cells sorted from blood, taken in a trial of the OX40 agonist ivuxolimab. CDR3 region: CASSSAGGFIAGELFF. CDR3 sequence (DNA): TGTGCCAGCAGCTCAGCAGGGGGATTTATCGCCGGGGAGCTGTTTTTT.